Listed below are T cell receptor beta chains from one sample, sequenced in a study of blood T cell repertoires in COVID-19. Assay: immunoSEQ multiplex PCR; the TCRdb copy retains only in-frame clones and omits some. The profile shows approximately 100,000 clones, approximately 85% of them singletons. The source material was peripheral blood. The receptors come from a man between 60 and 75 years old with acute or convalescent COVID-19. Each CDR3 is given with its conserved first and last residue. The D gene is left open where the match is weak. Rows may omit the clone size; those that give it use once, few, many or a size class.

d_call j_call v_call clone_size cdr3_nt cdr3_aa
TRBD2 TRBJ2-1 TRBV7-2 . TGTGCCAGCAGCGACAGGACTAGCGGGGTGCACAATGAGCAGTTCTTC CASSDRTSGVHNEQFF
TRBD1 TRBJ1-2 TRBV19 . TGTGCCAGTAGTATGACAGGGCTTTCTAACTATGGCTACACCTTC CASSMTGLSNYGYTF
. TRBJ2-5 TRBV18 . TGTGCCAGCTCACCACTATTAGCGGAGACCCAGTACTTC CASSPLLAETQYF
. TRBJ1-5 TRBV7-2 . TGTGCCAGCAGCTTAGCGCCGGGAACCCAGCCCCAGCATTTT CASSLAPGTQPQHF
TRBD1 TRBJ2-1 TRBV18 . TGTGCCAGCTCGACAGGGGGATACAATGAGCAGTTCTTC CASSTGGYNEQFF
. TRBJ2-2 TRBV5-4 . TGTGCCAGCAGCCGACAAACCGGGGAGCTGTTTTTT CASSRQTGELFF
TRBD1 TRBJ1-4 TRBV4-1 . TGCGCCAGCAGCCAGGCGGACAGGGGGCTCGAAAAACTGTTTTTT CASSQADRGLEKLFF
. TRBJ2-7 TRBV12-3/TRBV12-4 . TGTGCCAGCAGCCGGGAGTCCGAGCAGTACTTC CASSRESEQYF
. TRBJ1-5 TRBV15 once TGTGCCACCAGCAGGGGGAGTGGTCAGCCCCAGCATTTT CATSRGSGQPQHF
. TRBJ1-5 TRBV20-1 . TGCAGTGCTAGTGTGGAGATAGATCAGCCCCAGCATTTT CSASVEIDQPQHF
. TRBJ2-1 TRBV5-4 . TGTGCCAGCAGCTTGGTTGCGCATGAGCAGTTCTTC CASSLVAHEQFF
. TRBJ1-2 TRBV6-4 few TGTGCCAGCAGATCCTCCCCGGGGGGAGGATATGGCTACACCTTC CASRSSPGGGYGYTF
TRBD1 TRBJ2-7 TRBV11-2 . TGTGCCAGCAGCTCCTTGACAGGGGCGGGTGAGCAGTACTTC CASSSLTGAGEQYF
TRBD2 TRBJ2-7 TRBV2 . TGTGCCAGCAGTGGTCCCGGGACTAGCGGGAGGGCCTTCGGGGACGAGCAGTACTTC CASSGPGTSGRAFGDEQYF
. TRBJ1-3 TRBV7-9 . TGTGCCAGCAGCCAAGGCAGGGGCGAAGGAAACACCATATATTTT CASSQGRGEGNTIYF
. TRBJ2-2 TRBV12-5 . TGTGCTAGTGGTTTGGTCCTGACAGAGAACACCGGGGAGCTGTTTTTT CASGLVLTENTGELFF
. TRBJ1-5 TRBV4-2 . TGTGCCAGCAGCCAGTCCCCTGGGCAGGATAGCAATCAGCCCCAGCATTTT CASSQSPGQDSNQPQHF
TRBD1 TRBJ1-1 TRBV30 . TGTGCCTGGAGCCGACAGGGATTTGAAGCTTTCTTT CAWSRQGFEAFF
TRBD2 TRBJ2-3 TRBV3-1/TRBV3-2 . TGTGCCAGCAGCCGATGGACTAGCGGGGGGGCACTGACAGATACGCAGTATTTT CASSRWTSGGALTDTQYF
. TRBJ1-2 TRBV5-6 . TGTGCCAGCAGCTTGGGACGGAGCCGCTACACCTTC CASSLGRSRYTF
. TRBJ2-7 TRBV11-2 . TGTGCCAGCAGCTCCGTACAGGACCCCTACGAGCAGTACTTC CASSSVQDPYEQYF
. TRBJ1-6 TRBV7-8 . TGTGCCAGCAGCTTAGCCCAGTCGTATAATTCACCCCTCCACTTT CASSLAQSYNSPLHF
TRBD2 TRBJ2-2 TRBV7-9 . TGTGCCAGCAGCTTACAAGCGGGAGGAGACGCTCCCGGGGAGCTGTTTTTT CASSLQAGGDAPGELFF
TRBD1 TRBJ1-5 TRBV7-2 . TGTGCCAGCAGCATATCCGGGACAGGGGGCGGTCAGCCCCAGCATTTT CASSISGTGGGQPQHF
TRBD2 TRBJ2-7 TRBV7-9 few TGTGCCAGCAGCTTGTCCGGGACTAATTACGAGCAGTACTTC CASSLSGTNYEQYF
TRBD1 TRBJ2-2 TRBV11-3 . TGTGCCAGCAGCTTACGACAGGGGGCTGGCGGGGAGCTGTTTTTT CASSLRQGAGGELFF
. TRBJ1-3 TRBV4-1 . TGCGCCAGCAGCCAAGGAGGGGCGGGAGGAAACACCATATATTTT CASSQGGAGGNTIYF
TRBD1 TRBJ2-7 TRBV11-1 . TGTGCCAGCAGTAAAGACGGACAGGGGAAGAACGAGCAGTACTTC CASSKDGQGKNEQYF
. TRBJ2-7 TRBV27 . TGTGCCAGCAGTCCGCCCAGCTCCTACGAGCAGTACTTC CASSPPSSYEQYF
. TRBJ1-6 TRBV5-1 . TGCGCCAGCAGCTTGGCTCAGGGCAGCGGGCATTCACCCCTCCACTTT CASSLAQGSGHSPLHF
TRBD2 TRBJ2-1 TRBV19 . TGTGCCAGTAGTGTGCTAGCGGAAAGGGTTGAGCAGTTCTTC CASSVLAERVEQFF
TRBD1 TRBJ2-5 TRBV9 . TGTGCCAGCAGCTCACCGGGACAGGCCGGCCAAGAGACCCAGTACTTC CASSSPGQAGQETQYF
. TRBJ1-2 TRBV12-3/TRBV12-4 few TGTGCCAGCAGTTTAGGGAGTTATGGCTACACCTTC CASSLGSYGYTF